The clone carrying this TCR beta chain occurred a few times. Per the study methods: It was from reference gene primer amplification that nucleated cell counts were estimated. Sequenced by immunoSEQ multiplex PCR; TCRdb stores in-frame clones only, minus some. V, J and clone size are those of that table, while D and trimming were read from the DNA. The sample contains roughly 140,000 clones, over 75% of which appear only once. With 8 bases clipped from V and 6 bases from J, the junction kept 4 bases outside the gene matches. Germline CDR1 and CDR2: SEHNR and FQNEAQ (reference sequence). The CDR3 has 13 amino acids. These data are taken from a study of blood T cell repertoires in COVID-19. On the study more broadly: Spain, Italy and the United States supplied samples that represented acute and convalescent COVID-19. T cells, B-cell-depleted T cells, or PBMCs provided the cDNA or gDNA that served as material.

Seattle patients were enrolled during active infection and followed longitudinally. Sequencing was done on a sample of peripheral blood. This receptor was obtained from a woman aged 55-70 years with COVID-19, enrolled during active disease. The J gene is TRBJ2-2, the V gene TRBV7-9; 9 bases are a match to TRBD1. The CDR3 reads CASDRGYAGELFF. CDR3 bases: TGTGCCAGCGACAGGGGGTACGCCGGGGAGCTGTTTTTT.